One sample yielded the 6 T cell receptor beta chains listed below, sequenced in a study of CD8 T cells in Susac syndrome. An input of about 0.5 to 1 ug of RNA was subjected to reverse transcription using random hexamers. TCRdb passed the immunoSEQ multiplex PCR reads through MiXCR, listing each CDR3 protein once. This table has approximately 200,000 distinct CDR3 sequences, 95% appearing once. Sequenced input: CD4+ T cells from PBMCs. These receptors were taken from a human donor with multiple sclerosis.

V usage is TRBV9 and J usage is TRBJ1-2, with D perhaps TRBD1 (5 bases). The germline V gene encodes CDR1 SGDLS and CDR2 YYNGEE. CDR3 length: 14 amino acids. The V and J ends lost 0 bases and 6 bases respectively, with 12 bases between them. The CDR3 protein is CASSVATSGDGYTF. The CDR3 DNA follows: TGTGCCAGCAGCGTAGCTACGTCGGGGGATGGCTACACCTTC.

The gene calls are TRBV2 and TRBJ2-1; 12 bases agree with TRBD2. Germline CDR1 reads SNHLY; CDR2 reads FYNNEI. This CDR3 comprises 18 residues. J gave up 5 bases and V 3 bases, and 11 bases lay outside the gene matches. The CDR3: CASSERVLAGGNNNEQFF. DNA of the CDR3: TGTGCCAGCAGTGAGCGGGTACTAGCGGGGGGTAACAACAATGAGCAGTTCTTC.

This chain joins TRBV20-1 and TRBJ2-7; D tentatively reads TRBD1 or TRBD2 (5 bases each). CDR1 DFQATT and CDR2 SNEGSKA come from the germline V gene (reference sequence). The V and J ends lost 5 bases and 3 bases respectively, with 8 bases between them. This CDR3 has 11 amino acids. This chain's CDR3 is CSAGDHYEQYV. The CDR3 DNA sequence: TGCAGTGCTGGGGACCACTACGAGCAGTACGTC.

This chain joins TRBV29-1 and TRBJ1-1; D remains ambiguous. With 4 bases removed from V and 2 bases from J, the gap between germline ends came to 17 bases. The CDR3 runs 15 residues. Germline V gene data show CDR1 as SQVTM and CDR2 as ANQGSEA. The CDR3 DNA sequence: TGCAGCGTTGCCTACTCCCCTTTTGGAAACACTGAAGCTTTCTTT. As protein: CSVAYSPFGNTEAFF.

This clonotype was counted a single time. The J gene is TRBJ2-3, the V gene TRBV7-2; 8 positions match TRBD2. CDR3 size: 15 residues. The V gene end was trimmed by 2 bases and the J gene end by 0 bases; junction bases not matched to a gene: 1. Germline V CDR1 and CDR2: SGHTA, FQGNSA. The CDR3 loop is CASSLIAGSTDTQYF. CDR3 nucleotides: TGTGCCAGCAGCTTAATAGCGGGGAGCACAGATACGCAGTATTTT.

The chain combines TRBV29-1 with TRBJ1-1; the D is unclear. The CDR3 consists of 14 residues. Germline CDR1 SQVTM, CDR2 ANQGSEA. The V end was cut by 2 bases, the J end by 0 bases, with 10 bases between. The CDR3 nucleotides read TGCAGCGTTGAAACTGGCCGGTTGAACACTGAAGCTTTCTTT. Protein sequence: CSVETGRLNTEAFF. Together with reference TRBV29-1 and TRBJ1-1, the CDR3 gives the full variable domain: SAVISQKPSRDICQRGTSLTIQCQVDSQVTMMFWYRQQPGQSLTLIATANQGSEATYESGFVIDKFPISRPNLTFSTLTVSNMSPEDSSIYLCSVETGRLNTEAFFGQGTRLTVV.